Reported below is one T cell receptor (beta chain). This record belongs to a study of blood T cell repertoires in COVID-19. Study details: Italy, Spain and the United States were the sources of the convalescent and acute COVID-19 samples. PBMCs, B-cell-depleted T cells, or T cells were the source of the cDNA or gDNA that made up the material.

Germline V lookup: CDR1 LNHDA, CDR2 SQIVND (reference sequence). The CDR3 runs to 14 residues. V lost 4 bases and J 0 bases, leaving 4 bases between the germline ends. Assay used: immunoSEQ multiplex PCR; TCRdb lists only in-frame clones, some missing. The sample yields 200,000 to 250,000 clones, under 90% seen once. This TCR was sampled from an elderly man with acute or convalescent COVID-19. The V call is TRBV19, the J call TRBJ2-6; D unresolved. The sequenced sample consisted of peripheral blood. CDR3 nucleotide sequence: TGTGCCAGTAGTACCAACTCTGGGGCCAACGTCCTGACTTTC. Translation gives CASSTNSGANVLTF.